These 25 T cell receptor beta chains came from one sample sequenced in a study of T-cell reconstitution after alpha-beta-depleted transplantation in children. TCRbeta library preparation incorporated unique molecular identifiers. A single record per CDR3 protein comes from TCRdb applying MiXCR to the PCR reads. In the table there are about 100,000 distinct CDR3 sequences, around 5.9% of which are singletons. This material consisted of PBMCs, mostly from graft donor cells, taken 60 days after TCRalphabeta/CD19-depleted stem cell transplant. The receptors stem from a female patient aged 2-10 years who had a stem cell transplant for Fanconi anemia, so the T cells may come from the graft donor.

This chain connects TRBV10-1 to TRBJ2-7; 12 nucleotides agree with TRBD2. Germline V gene data show CDR1 as WNHNN and CDR2 as SYGVQD (reference sequence). This CDR3 region has 13 residues. V shed 6 bases and J 6 bases; nucleotides not matched to a gene: 3. The CDR3 region is CASSASGRAEQYF. The CDR3 nucleotides are TGCGCCAGCAGCGCTAGCGGGAGGGCCGAGCAGTACTTC.

The table lists this clonotype with many counts. The chain recombines TRBV7-2 with TRBJ2-2; the D gene is possibly TRBD1 (5 bases). Germline values: CDR1 SGHTA, CDR2 FQGNSA. The CDR3 is 13 residues long. V was cut by 5 bases and J by 1 base, with 5 bases left in between. The CDR3 DNA reads as TGTGCCAGCAGCGGACAGAACACCGGGGAGCTGTTTTTT. Translation gives CASSGQNTGELFF.

This clonotype was recorded many times. V is TRBV3-1 and J is TRBJ2-5, with D unclear. The CDR3 is made up of 12 amino acids. V lost 3 bases to trimming and J lost 4 bases, with 6 bases between them. Germline V CDR1 and CDR2: LGHDT, YNNKEL (reference sequence). DNA of the CDR3: TGTGCCAGCAGCCATCCCCCAGAGACCCAGTACTTC. This encodes CASSHPPETQYF.

This clonotype was counted many times. The V and J genes are TRBV20-1 and TRBJ1-2, with 8 bases identical to TRBD1. Germline V lookup: CDR1 DFQATT, CDR2 SNEGSKA (reference sequence). The J segment lost 4 bases and the V segment lost 0 bases, leaving 10 bases of the junction unmatched. This CDR3 region has 16 residues. CDR3 bases: TGCAGTGCTAGAGATCCCCGGACAGGGCATGTCTATGGCTACACCTTC. It translates to CSARDPRTGHVYGYTF.

This clonotype was seen only a few times. The chain joins TRBV6-2 or TRBV6-3 to TRBJ1-2; TRBD1 is a possible D gene (5 bases). The germline V and J ends were trimmed by 2 bases and 7 bases, with 26 bases remaining between them. This CDR3 is built from 18 residues. CDR1 is MNHEY and CDR2 is SVGEGT in the germline V gene. CDR3 nucleotides: TGTGCCAGCAGTTACGGACGTTACAGGAGGGGCGCGGCCGGTGGCTACACCTTC. This sequence encodes CASSYGRYRRGAAGGYTF.

This clonotype was counted at least ten times. The chain combines TRBV5-1 with TRBJ2-3, with D unresolved. V was shortened by 0 bases and J by 2 bases, with 10 bases between the two germline ends. CDR3 length equals 15 residues. Germline-derived CDR1 and CDR2 are SGHRS and YFSETQ. The CDR3 DNA is TGCGCCAGCAGCTTGGGGGTAGGGAACACAGATACGCAGTATTTT. This sequence encodes CASSLGVGNTDTQYF.

In this sample, this clonotype turned up many times. The rearrangement links TRBV5-1 to TRBJ2-1; D gene uncertain. CDR3 length: 15 residues. Germline-derived CDR1 and CDR2 are SGHRS and YFSETQ. Trimming cost V 4 bases and J 4 bases, with 15 bases left between them. The CDR3 DNA sequence: TGCGCCAGCAGCGGTCCCCCGAGGAGTTACAATGAGCAGTTCTTC. It translates to CASSGPPRSYNEQFF.

This clonotype was observed many times. The rearrangement uses TRBV7-9 and TRBJ2-7, with 9 bases identical to TRBD1. After removal of 3 bases from V and 2 bases from J, the junction contained 2 bases not matched to a gene. Germline lookup yields CDR1 SEHNR and CDR2 FQNEAQ (reference sequence). This CDR3 spans 14 amino acids. This chain's CDR3 is CASSLWDRAYEQYF. The CDR3 DNA follows: TGTGCCAGCAGCTTGTGGGACAGGGCCTACGAGCAGTACTTC.

At least ten counts were recorded for this clonotype. Here the CDR3 DNA reads TGTGCCAGTAGTATGGGGGCCCCTGAAGCTTTCTTT. It is translated as CASSMGAPEAFF. This chain joins TRBV19 and TRBJ1-1; TRBD1 is a possible D gene (6 bases). CDR3 size: 12 residues. Germline V lookup: CDR1 LNHDA, CDR2 SQIVND (reference sequence). V shed 3 bases and J shed 6 bases, with 8 bases lying between them.

This clonotype was counted ten times or more. The chain uses TRBV21-1 and TRBJ2-7; TRBD2, as called in the table, went unchecked against the DNA. TRBV21-1 is designated a pseudogene. The CDR3 runs 17 residues. The CDR3 loop is CASSKVTSGEGNDEQYF. CDR3 coding DNA: TGTGCCAGCAGCAAAGTAACTTCAGGGGAGGGGAACGACGAGCAGTACTTC.

This clonotype has at least ten counts. The rearrangement uses TRBV7-2 and TRBJ2-7, with 14 bases fitting TRBD2. The CDR3 contains 17 residues. V gave up 5 bases and J gave up 2 bases; unmatched junction bases: 8. CDR1 and CDR2 (germline): SGHTA, FQGNSA. CDR3 protein: CASSPSVTSGGAYEQYF. As DNA, the CDR3 is TGTGCCAGCAGCCCCTCCGTGACTAGCGGGGGGGCCTACGAGCAGTACTTC.

This clonotype was seen many times. The genes are TRBV7-9 and TRBJ2-5; the D gene is possibly TRBD2 (6 bases). Looked up from germline, CDR1 is SEHNR and CDR2 is FQNEAQ (reference sequence). V lost 4 bases and J 3 bases, leaving 15 bases between the germline ends. The CDR3 covers 15 residues. Here the CDR3 reads CASSSPRTTKETQYF. In DNA, the CDR3 is TGTGCCAGCAGCTCACCCCGGACTACGAAAGAGACCCAGTACTTC. Complete variable domain (other parts from reference TRBV7-9 and TRBJ2-5): DTGVSQNPRHKITKRGQNVTFRCDPISEHNRLYWYRQTLGQGPEFLTYFQNEAQLEKSRLLSDRFSAERPKGSFSTLEIQRTEQGDSAMYLCASSSPRTTKETQYFGPGTRLLVL.

The sample holds many counts of this clonotype. The chain has TRBV9 and TRBJ2-1; no definite D call. The V end lost 3 bases, the J end lost 3 bases, and 10 bases lay between the germline ends. The CDR3 is 14 residues long. Germline V CDR1 and CDR2: SGDLS, YYNGEE. CDR3 nucleotides: TGTGCCAGCAGCGGCGGAACCCTCTACAATGAGCAGTTCTTC. Translated, it gives CASSGGTLYNEQFF. Together with reference TRBV9 and TRBJ2-1, the CDR3 gives the full variable domain: DSGVTQTPKHLITATGQRVTLRCSPRSGDLSVYWYQQSLDQGLQFLIQYYNGEERAKGNILERFSAQQFPDLHSELNLSSLELGDSALYFCASSGGTLYNEQFFGPGTRLTVL.

The rearrangement joins TRBV7-2 to TRBJ1-6; D may be TRBD1 (6 bases). V lost 2 bases, J lost 0 bases, and 8 bases lay in between. In germline, CDR1 is SGHTA, CDR2 FQGNSA. The CDR3 covers 16 residues. This chain's CDR3 is CASSLLGGSYNSPLHF. In DNA, the CDR3 is TGTGCCAGCAGCTTATTAGGGGGCTCCTATAATTCACCCCTCCACTTT.

This clonotype was seen a handful of times. The gene calls are TRBV28 and TRBJ2-6; D is possibly TRBD1 (5 bases). V gave up 9 bases and J gave up 1 base, with 19 bases separating them. This CDR3 comprises 17 residues. The germline V gene has CDR1 MDHEN and CDR2 SYDVKM. CDR3 residues: CASSPYARGSGANVLTF. In DNA form, the CDR3 reads TGTGCCAGTAGCCCCTATGCAAGGGGATCTGGGGCCAACGTCCTGACTTTC.

This clonotype has at least ten counts. The chain combines TRBV19 with TRBJ1-1; tentative D call: TRBD1 (6 bases). CDR1 LNHDA and CDR2 SQIVND come from the germline V gene (reference sequence). V lost 10 bases to trimming and J lost 0 bases, with 12 bases between them. This CDR3 contains 13 residues. The chain's CDR3 is CATRDILNTEAFF. In nucleotides, the CDR3 is TGTGCCACGCGGGACATTTTGAACACTGAAGCTTTCTTT.

This clonotype was detected a few times. J is TRBJ2-1 and V is TRBV7-6; D gene uncertain. V lost 5 bases and J 0 bases, leaving 11 bases between the germline ends. CDR3 length: 15 amino acids. CDR1 and CDR2 (germline): SGHVS, FNYEAQ. For the CDR3, the DNA is TGTGCCAGCAGCCCCTGGGCTGGCTCCTACAATGAGCAGTTCTTC. This codes for CASSPWAGSYNEQFF. Supplemented by reference TRBV7-6 and TRBJ2-1, the full variable domain reads GAGVSQSPRYKVTKRGQDVALRCDPISGHVSLYWYRQALGQGPEFLTYFNYEAQQDKSGLPNDRFSAERPEGSISTLTIQRTEQRDSAMYRCASSPWAGSYNEQFFGPGTRLTVL.

This clonotype was seen ten or more times. This chain connects TRBV6-4 to TRBJ2-1, with 8 bases fitting TRBD2. Germline values: CDR1 MRHNA, CDR2 SNTAGT. This CDR3 is built from 14 residues. J was trimmed by 5 bases and V by 5 bases; bases with no gene match: 5. This CDR3 reads CASSPGLDHNEQFF. In DNA form, the CDR3 reads TGTGCCAGCAGTCCGGGACTAGACCACAATGAGCAGTTCTTC.

This clonotype was seen a few times. The chain links TRBV7-9 to TRBJ1-1, with D possibly TRBD1 on 5 matching bases. Germline CDR1 reads SEHNR; CDR2 reads FQNEAQ (reference sequence). The CDR3 is made up of 14 amino acids. Trimming removed 4 bases at V and 4 bases at J, with 13 bases between. The DNA for the CDR3 is TGTGCCAGCAGCTCCAGGGTTTCGGGCACTGAAGCTTTCTTT. This gives the protein CASSSRVSGTEAFF.

The chain links TRBV7-7 to TRBJ2-3; TRBD1 matches 8 bases. CDR3 length: 14 amino acids. Germline CDR1 reads SSHAT; CDR2 reads FNYEAQ (reference sequence). V was pared by 5 bases and J by 3 bases, with 4 bases of the junction left unmatched. CDR3 loop: CASSPGGWTDTQYF. CDR3 nucleotides: TGTGCCAGCAGCCCAGGGGGCTGGACAGATACGCAGTATTTT.

This clonotype was picked up many times. The chain has TRBV7-3 and TRBJ2-2; 8 bases agree with TRBD1. CDR1 is SGHTA and CDR2 is FQGTGA in the germline V gene. This CDR3 region has 15 residues. The V segment lost 2 bases and the J segment 7 bases; nucleotides outside the gene matches: 6. The CDR3 DNA is TGTGCCAGCAGCTTACTCCCAGGGGGCTACGGGGAGCTGTTTTTT. It is translated as CASSLLPGGYGELFF. The full variable domain, with the rest looked up from reference TRBV7-3 and TRBJ2-2, is GAGVSQTPSNKVTEKGKYVELRCDPISGHTALYWYRQSLGQGPEFLIYFQGTGAADDSGLPNDRFFAVRPEGSVSTLKIQRTERGDSAVYLCASSLLPGGYGELFFGEGSRLTVL.

This clonotype has a handful of counts. The gene calls are TRBV6-1 and TRBJ2-3; 7 bases map to TRBD2. Germline lookup yields CDR1 MNHNS and CDR2 SASEGT. The V and J ends lost 6 bases and 2 bases, in that order; junction bases with no gene match: 11. The CDR3 is 16 amino acids. In DNA form, the CDR3 reads TGTGCCAGCAGCGGAACTAGCGAGAGAATCACAGATACGCAGTATTTT. It translates to CASSGTSERITDTQYF.

This clonotype has ten or more counts. This sequence joins TRBV4-2 and TRBJ2-7; D unclear. V lost 0 bases, J lost 3 bases, and 12 bases lay in between. The CDR3 spans 15 residues. In germline, CDR1 is LGHNA, CDR2 YNFKEQ. DNA of the CDR3: TGTGCCAGCAGCCAAGATCCCCGTTCCTACTACGAGCAGTACTTC. Residues: CASSQDPRSYYEQYF.

This clonotype was detected ten times or more. The chain recombines TRBV5-1 with TRBJ2-5; TRBD2 aligns across 11 bases. The J segment lost 4 bases and the V segment lost 0 bases, leaving 2 bases of the junction unmatched. CDR3 length: 15 residues. Germline V gene lookup returns CDR1 SGHRS and CDR2 YFSETQ. CDR3 nucleotide sequence: TGCGCCAGCAGCTTGGTTACTAGCGGGGGAGAGACCCAGTACTTC. The encoded protein is CASSLVTSGGETQYF.

This chain uses TRBV7-2 with TRBJ2-3, with D perhaps matching TRBD1 (6 bases). The V end lost 5 bases, the J end lost 1 base, and 10 bases lay between the germline ends. This CDR3 is built from 14 residues. The germline V gene has CDR1 SGHTA and CDR2 FQGNSA. The CDR3 loop is CASSPRTGTDTQYF. DNA of the CDR3: TGTGCCAGCAGCCCGAGGACAGGCACAGATACGCAGTATTTT.